The 15 T cell receptor beta chains below all came from one sample that was sequenced in a study of radiation and T cells in renal cell carcinoma. Produced via immunoSEQ multiplex PCR; TCRdb's table is partial and in-frame only. The top ten clones hold under 8.5% of a sample with 97,000 or so clones, approximately 82% of them seen once. Time point: blood 4 weeks post-SBRT, at nephrectomy. Treatment reported: 15 Gy SBRT to primary tumor, nephrectomy 4 weeks later. The sequenced sample was blood, obtained from a patient whose treatment included radiotherapy and nephrectomy. All receptors come from a man in his 60s with renal cell carcinoma.

CDR3 in amino acids: CASSLNAAGQPQHF. In DNA, the CDR3 is TGTGCCAGCAGCTTAAATGCAGCGGGTCAGCCCCAGCATTTT. The chain is built from TRBV7-9 and TRBJ1-5; D ambiguous. Germline loops: CDR1 SEHNR, CDR2 FQNEAQ (reference sequence). V shed 2 bases and J shed 6 bases, with 11 bases lying between them. The CDR3 loop spans 14 amino acids.

There are a few counts of this clone. The chain combines TRBV5-1 with TRBJ2-1; TRBD2 matches 9 bases. J lost 6 bases, V lost 4 bases, and 8 bases had no gene match. Germline V gives CDR1 SGHRS, CDR2 YFSETQ. The length of the CDR3 is 15 residues. The CDR3 here is CASSIGTSLFNEQFF. CDR3 in DNA: TGCGCCAGCAGCATTGGGACTAGCTTGTTCAATGAGCAGTTCTTC.

This chain links TRBV30 with TRBJ2-2; D perhaps matches TRBD1 (5 bases). This CDR3 has 13 residues. Trimming removed 3 bases at V and 2 bases at J, with 7 bases between. Germline CDR1 GTSNPN, CDR2 SVGIG (reference sequence). CDR3 nucleotides: TGTGCCTGGAGGGGGCACAACACCGGGGAGCTGTTTTTT. This gives the protein CAWRGHNTGELFF.

This clone has more than one count but fewer than ten. The chain couples TRBV7-9 to TRBJ2-7; 8 positions agree with TRBD2. Per the germline V gene, CDR1 is SEHNR and CDR2 is FQNEAQ (reference sequence). Trimming at V came to 7 bases and at J to 5 bases, leaving 7 bases not matched to a gene. The CDR3 runs to 13 residues. CDR3 residues: CASTRAGAHEQYF. The DNA of the CDR3 is TGTGCCAGCACCCGAGCGGGAGCCCACGAGCAGTACTTC.

The chain carries TRBV7-8 and TRBJ1-5; D is uncertain. The CDR3 extends over 15 amino acids. Per germline, CDR1 SGHVS and CDR2 FQNEAQ. With 4 bases removed from V and 3 bases from J, the gap between germline ends came to 13 bases. Here the CDR3 reads CASSSRGGPNQPQHF. The CDR3 DNA reads as TGTGCCAGCAGCTCCCGCGGAGGGCCCAATCAGCCCCAGCATTTT.

The rearrangement uses TRBV28 and TRBJ2-7; 7 bases fit TRBD2. V trimming: 10 bases; J trimming: 3 bases; junction bases outside the gene matches: 18. This CDR3 comprises 16 residues. Germline-derived CDR1 and CDR2 are MDHEN and SYDVKM. The CDR3 region has the DNA TGTGCCACCGCCCCAAAAGTTAGCGGGCCTAACTACGAGCAGTACTTC. Its protein product is CATAPKVSGPNYEQYF.

This clone has just a few counts. The chain links TRBV6-6 to TRBJ2-1; D might be TRBD2 (6 bases). V was trimmed by 0 bases and J by 4 bases, leaving 10 bases between them. There are 15 residues in the CDR3. Germline V lookup: CDR1 MNHNY, CDR2 SVGAGI (reference sequence). In DNA form, the CDR3 reads TGTGCCAGCAGTTACTCGATGGGGGGTTACAATGAGCAGTTCTTC. This gives the protein CASSYSMGGYNEQFF.

The chain links TRBV6-6 to TRBJ2-7, with 11 bases fitting TRBD2. This CDR3 is built from 15 residues. Germline CDR1 MNHNY, CDR2 SVGAGI (reference sequence). Trimming took 7 bases from V and 3 from J; bases not matched to a gene: 8. The CDR3 DNA is TGTGCCAGCACTGACCCCGGGACTAGCGGCTACGAGCAGTACTTC. This translates into CASTDPGTSGYEQYF.

The chain links TRBV7-9 to TRBJ2-7; possible D gene TRBD1, 6 bases. The germline gives CDR1 SEHNR, CDR2 FQNEAQ (reference sequence). The CDR3 contains 14 residues. V was trimmed by 5 bases and J by 4 bases, leaving 15 bases between them. CDR3 amino acids: CASSPNRVDYEQYF. The CDR3 DNA is TGTGCCAGCAGCCCCAACAGGGTAGATTACGAGCAGTACTTC.

V usage is TRBV28 and J usage is TRBJ1-1, with 9 bases that match TRBD1. Losses at the gene ends were 6 bases for V and 11 bases for J; bases not matched to a gene: 10. CDR1 is MDHEN and CDR2 is SYDVKM in the germline V gene. The CDR3 spans 13 residues. The CDR3 DNA follows: TGTGCCAGCAGGATGGGACAGGGCAGTAGTGCTTTCTTT. As protein: CASRMGQGSSAFF.

In this sample, this clone turned up a few times. The V gene is TRBV28, the J gene TRBJ2-2; D is undetermined. The CDR3 sequence is 13 residues long. V was clipped by 1 base and J by 5 bases, with 5 bases between them. The germline V gene has CDR1 MDHEN and CDR2 SYDVKM. The CDR3 sequence: CASSLSTTGELFF. The DNA of the CDR3 is TGTGCCAGCAGTTTATCTACTACCGGGGAGCTGTTTTTT.

The V gene is TRBV7-8, the J gene TRBJ2-2; tentatively, D is TRBD2 (7 bases). The CDR3 consists of 15 residues. Germline loops: CDR1 SGHVS, CDR2 FQNEAQ. V was clipped by 7 bases and J by 5 bases, with 17 bases between them. The CDR3 sequence: CASNGRGGGTGELFF. CDR3 in DNA: TGTGCCAGCAACGGGCGCGGGGGCGGTACCGGGGAGCTGTTTTTT.

This clone is a singleton in its sample. The chain employs TRBV6-5 and TRBJ2-1; D not resolved. CDR1 is MNHEY and CDR2 is SVGAGI in the germline V gene. V was shortened by 6 bases and J by 8 bases, with 8 bases between the two germline ends. The CDR3 sequence is 11 residues long. In nucleotides, the CDR3 is TGTGCCAGCAGAACCGAAGATGAGCAGTTCTTC. It translates to CASRTEDEQFF.

The rearrangement links TRBV7-9 to TRBJ2-3; 7 nucleotides match TRBD2. The CDR3 loop spans 17 amino acids. CDR1 is SEHNR and CDR2 is FQNEAQ in the germline V gene (reference sequence). Losses at the gene ends were 4 bases for V and 3 bases for J; bases not matched to a gene: 13. CDR3 protein: CASSSPRAGRGTDTQYF. For the CDR3, the DNA is TGTGCCAGCAGCTCGCCGAGGGCAGGGAGGGGAACAGATACGCAGTATTTT.

This chain uses TRBV7-6 with TRBJ2-7; 9 bases align to TRBD1. Germline assignment: CDR1 SGHVS and CDR2 FNYEAQ. This CDR3 is built from 15 residues. Trimming at V came to 5 bases and at J to 4 bases, leaving 9 bases not matched to a gene. CDR3 DNA: TGTGCCAGCAGCGCTACTTCCGGGACAGGGTACGAGCAGTACTTC. Its protein product is CASSATSGTGYEQYF. Using reference TRBV7-6 and TRBJ2-7 for the parts outside the CDR3, the full variable domain is GAGVSQSPRYKVTKRGQDVALRCDPISGHVSLYWYRQALGQGPEFLTYFNYEAQQDKSGLPNDRFSAERPEGSISTLTIQRTEQRDSAMYRCASSATSGTGYEQYFGPGTRLTVT.